The clone carrying this T cell receptor (beta chain) was seen more than once but under ten times. Its cognate antigen is unknown. This sample was included in a study of early T cells in non-severe SARS-CoV-2 infection. Study information: It was bulk RNA from unsorted whole blood that was sequenced, and the chains were unpaired.

The CDR3 runs 13 residues. CDR1 and CDR2 from the germline V gene are SGDLS and YYNGEE. The V and J ends lost 4 bases and 6 bases respectively, with 13 bases between them. The protocol attached unique molecular identifiers to individual cDNA molecules. MiXCR was run by TCRdb on the 5' RACE reads, yielding one entry per CDR3 protein. The table has 55,000 to 75,000 distinct CDR3 sequences, roughly 8% seen once; the top ten hold under 3.5%. Study-level findings and limits: Reliance on VDJdb matching favored anti-spike CD8 responses; private and CD4 specificities were missed.

The receptor was isolated from an adult who was a healthcare worker with PCR-confirmed SARS-CoV-2 infection or an uninfected control (not recorded which). The chain uses TRBV9 and TRBJ1-1, with D possibly matching TRBD1 (5 bases). Input material: whole blood. CDR3 sequence: CASSLAQGAEAFF. CDR3 DNA: TGTGCCAGCAGCCTCGCGCAGGGCGCTGAAGCTTTCTTT. The full variable domain, completed using reference TRBV9 and TRBJ1-1, is DSGVTQTPKHLITATGQRVTLRCSPRSGDLSVYWYQQSLDQGLQFLIQYYNGEERAKGNILERFSAQQFPDLHSELNLSSLELGDSALYFCASSLAQGAEAFFGQGTRLTVV.